This TCR beta chain was retrieved from a study of breast tumors, draining lymph nodes, adjacent tissues. Study-wide points: Findings are consistent with lymph node origin and intratumoral expansion of most tumor T cells.

MiXCR, run by TCRdb on the multiplex PCR reads, gives a single entry per CDR3 protein. The profile covers about 100,000 distinct CDR3 sequences, with less than 25% appearing a single time and around 1.2% taken by the ten largest. Breast cancer patients provided tissue from their axillary draining lymph nodes. In this sample, this clonotype turned up a few times. Antigen unknown. This TCR was sampled from a female donor with breast cancer. Some clones in this sample may be carry-over from other donors' samples. The material sequenced was axillary lymph node tissue.

The CDR3 region has the DNA TGCAGTGCTAGAGATTCGCGGGGACTAGCGGGGAGGGATACGCAGTATTTT. Its protein product is CSARDSRGLAGRDTQYF. The V gene is TRBV20-1, the J gene TRBJ2-3, with TRBD2 identical over 13 bases. The length of the CDR3 is 17 residues. V lost 0 bases, J lost 6 bases, and 9 bases stayed unmatched. Germline loops: CDR1 DFQATT, CDR2 SNEGSKA (reference sequence).